The 3 T cell receptor beta chains listed next were all sequenced from one sample in a study of PD-1 blockade in classical Hodgkin lymphoma. Relapses following autologous stem cell transplantation were seen in all patients, with brentuximab vedotin exposure varying. Here immunoSEQ multiplex PCR was the method, and the copy in TCRdb shows in-frame clones only, minus some. The sample includes about 110,000 clones, roughly 87% seen only once; the top ten take 15% to 20%. This sample comprised peripheral blood mononuclear cells (PBMCs), obtained before the second cycle of nivolumab. The receptors stem from a human donor with classical Hodgkin lymphoma.

The genes are TRBV7-2 and TRBJ2-5; D remains ambiguous. Looked up from germline, CDR1 is SGHTA and CDR2 is FQGNSA. Trimming pared 4 bases from V and 5 bases from J, leaving 17 bases between. This CDR3 region has 15 residues. CDR3 bases: TGTGCCAGCAGCTCGACTGTCTCCCTCCTCGAGACCCAGTACTTC. Translation: CASSSTVSLLETQYF.

This clone was seen only once. The chain employs TRBV2 and TRBJ2-7; the D gene is possibly TRBD2 (5 bases). Trimming stripped 0 bases from V and 0 bases from J, with 9 bases between. Germline CDR1 and CDR2: SNHLY and FYNNEI. The CDR3 consists of 15 residues. The CDR3 nucleotides read TGTGCCAGCAGTGAAGCGGACTCTAGCTCCTACGAGCAGTACTTC. Protein sequence: CASSEADSSSYEQYF. Full variable domain (outside the CDR3, taken from reference TRBV2 and TRBJ2-7): EPEVTQTPSHQVTQMGQEVILRCVPISNHLYFYWYRQILGQKVEFLVSFYNNEISEKSEIFDDQFSVERPDGSNFTLKIRSTKLEDSAMYFCASSEADSSSYEQYFGPGTRLTVT.

V usage is TRBV7-9 and J usage is TRBJ2-1; D unresolved. The V end lost 5 bases, the J end lost 12 bases, and 17 bases lay between the germline ends. Germline V gene sequence: CDR1 SEHNR, CDR2 FQNEAQ (reference sequence). The CDR3 spans 13 residues. Here the CDR3 reads CASSLRTPWWQFF. CDR3 sequence (DNA): TGTGCCAGCAGCCTCCGGACCCCGTGGTGGCAGTTCTTC.